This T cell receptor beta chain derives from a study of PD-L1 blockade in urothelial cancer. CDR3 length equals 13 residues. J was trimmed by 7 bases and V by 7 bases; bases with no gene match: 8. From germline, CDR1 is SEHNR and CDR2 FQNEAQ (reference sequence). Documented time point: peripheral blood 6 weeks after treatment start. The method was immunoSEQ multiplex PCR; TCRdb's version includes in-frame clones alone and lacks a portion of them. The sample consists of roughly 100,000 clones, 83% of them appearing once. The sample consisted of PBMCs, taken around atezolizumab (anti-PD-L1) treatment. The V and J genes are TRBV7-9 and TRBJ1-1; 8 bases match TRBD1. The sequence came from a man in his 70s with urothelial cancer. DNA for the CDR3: TGTGCCAGCAAACAGGGGGATGCCGTTGAAGCTTTCTTT. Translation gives CASKQGDAVEAFF.